This TCR beta chain was captured by sequencing in a study of blood T cell repertoires in COVID-19. Study details: Acute-phase and convalescent COVID-19 samples originated in the United States, Italy and Spain. T cells, B-cell-depleted T cells, or PBMCs provided the cDNA or gDNA that served as material.

In the authors' workflow: For nucleated cells, counts were estimated from reference gene primer amplification. The table came from immunoSEQ multiplex PCR; TCRdb's copy has only in-frame clones and leaves some out. Clonal size and the V and J genes are those of that table, whereas D and trimming came from the DNA. The repertoire holds 150,000 or so clones, roughly nine tenths seen once, with about 5% in the top ten. V dropped 1 base and J dropped 7 bases, with 17 bases sitting between them. CDR1 is MGHDK and CDR2 is SYGVNS in the germline V gene. The CDR3 runs 17 residues. Source material: peripheral blood. This receptor was identified in a human donor in a cohort sampled during active COVID-19. V is TRBV25-1 and J is TRBJ1-6; weak D call: TRBD1 (6 bases). In nucleotides, the CDR3 is TGTGCCAGCAGTGAATCGAAGACAGGCACAAGGAATTCACCCCTCCACTTT. Its translation: CASSESKTGTRNSPLHF.